The rows below give T cell receptor beta chains drawn from one sample of a study of CD8 T cells in ankylosing spondylitis. TCRdb recomputed calls from the 5' RACE reads with MiXCR, one row per CDR3 protein. Of fewer than 200,000 distinct CDR3 sequences in the sample, around a sixth are singletons; the top ten hold 4.3%. Sequenced: blood, either unsorted or a sorted T cell fraction (not recorded which). The receptors shown here come from a male donor aged 5-30 years with ankylosing spondylitis or in good health (not recorded which). Each CDR3 is given with its conserved first and last residue. A D gene is named only where the DNA matches it firmly. Clone size appears in some rows only: once, few, many, or a class for an expanded clone.

J,size,D,V,DNA,CDR3
TRBJ1-2,NA,NA,TRBV19,TGTGCCAGTAGTACCCCGGACGGGATCTATGGCTACACCTTC,CASSTPDGIYGYTF
TRBJ1-2,many,TRBD1,TRBV25-1,TGTGCCAGCAGTGGGGACAGTGGCTACACCTTC,CASSGDSGYTF
TRBJ2-1,NA,TRBD2,TRBV5-1,TGCGCCAGCAGCTTCGGTGGGCTAGCGGGAGTCAATGAGCAGTTCTTC,CASSFGGLAGVNEQFF
TRBJ1-5,many,NA,TRBV2,TGTGCCAGCAGTGTCCCGGGACCCAGCGAGGGGGCCCAGCATTTT,CASSVPGPSEGAQHF
TRBJ2-5,few,NA,TRBV11-2,TGTGCCAGCAGTTCCGGACGGCGAACCCAGTACTTC,CASSSGRRTQYF
TRBJ2-7,few,NA,TRBV29-1,TGCAGCGTCCTTCTCTACGAGCAGTACTTC,CSVLLYEQYF
TRBJ2-1,many,TRBD2,TRBV2,TGTGCCAGCATTTCCAGCGGGGCAGAAAACGGTGGGTTCTTC,CASISSGAENGGFF
TRBJ2-2,many,NA,TRBV25-1,TGTGCCAGCAGTGAACGAGGGATTACGAACACCGGGGAGCTGTTTTTT,CASSERGITNTGELFF
TRBJ2-5,many,TRBD2,TRBV18,TGTGCCAGCTCACCGACTAGCGGCTACCACCTGGAGACCCAGTACTTC,CASSPTSGYHLETQYF
TRBJ1-1,few,NA,TRBV12-3/TRBV12-4,TGTGCCAGCAGTTTCCCCCAGGTTAGAGGGAATACTGAAGCTTTCTTT,CASSFPQVRGNTEAFF
TRBJ1-2,NA,TRBD1,TRBV6-5,TGTGCCAGCAGTTACTCAGGGGGCCCACTACCCCATGGCTACACCTTC,CASSYSGGPLPHGYTF
TRBJ2-3,many,TRBD1,TRBV28,TGTGCCAGCAGTTTATGGGGGACAGGGGAGGGATCGGCAGATACGCAGTATTTT,CASSLWGTGEGSADTQYF
TRBJ2-1,many,TRBD2,TRBV12-3/TRBV12-4,TGTGCCAGCAGTTTAGCGAGAGTTGGGACTAGCGGGACCAATGAGCAGTTCTTC,CASSLARVGTSGTNEQFF
TRBJ1-2,many,NA,TRBV12-3/TRBV12-4,TGTGCCAGCCAGGGCCTACTTGGCGGCTACACCTTC,CASQGLLGGYTF
TRBJ2-2,many,NA,TRBV9,TGTGCCAGCAGCGTAGATTTGGTCGGGGAGCTGTTTTTT,CASSVDLVGELFF
TRBJ2-7,NA,TRBD2,TRBV4-3,TGCGCCAGCAGCCCGTCACCCCGGAGGAGTAGCGGGACTTCCGAGCAGTACTTC,CASSPSPRRSSGTSEQYF
TRBJ2-1,once,NA,TRBV10-2,TGCGCCAGCACCTATAGATTTGAGCAGTTCTTC,CASTYRFEQFF
TRBJ2-5,NA,NA,TRBV7-2,TGTGCCAGCAGCTTATTATTAACAGACCCGCAAGAGACCCAGTACTTC,CASSLLLTDPQETQYF
TRBJ1-1,many,NA,TRBV7-9,TGTGCCAGCAGCTTAGTGATAGGAGGGGACCAGGACGACGAAGCTTTCTTT,CASSLVIGGDQDDEAFF
TRBJ2-5,many,NA,TRBV15,TGTGCCACCAGCAGGTCATTGGACGAGACCCAGTACTTC,CATSRSLDETQYF